These 13 T cell receptor beta chains were all obtained from the same sample, sequenced in a study of shared clonotypes between healthy human individuals. Assay used: immunoSEQ multiplex PCR; TCRdb lists only in-frame clones, some missing. The repertoire includes hundreds of thousands of clones, 80% to 95% of them detected once, and nearly 25% sits in the top ten. The naive CD8 subset, CD45RO-negative cells positively selected for CCR7, excluded terminally differentiated effector memory CD45RA+ cells. Sequencing was done on a sample of naive CD8+ T cells sorted from blood. All receptors derive from a young man in good health.

The chain joins TRBV19 to TRBJ2-1; possibly TRBD1 for D (6 bases). The CDR3 is made up of 15 amino acids. Germline V lookup: CDR1 LNHDA, CDR2 SQIVND (reference sequence). V lost 2 bases and J lost 7, with 15 bases in between. The CDR3 DNA reads as TGTGCCAGTAGTATACTGGGACAAGCACGTAATGAGCAGTTCTTC. Protein product: CASSILGQARNEQFF.

The rearrangement joins TRBV28 to TRBJ2-1; no firm D call. With 8 bases removed from V and 6 bases from J, the gap between germline ends came to 20 bases. The V gene's germline CDR1 is MDHEN and CDR2 SYDVKM. CDR3 length: 15 amino acids. The DNA for the CDR3 is TGTGCCAGCTCATATCAACCCACCGGATTCAATGAGCAGTTCTTC. Amino acid sequence: CASSYQPTGFNEQFF.

The chain employs TRBV6-6 and TRBJ2-1; D is ambiguous. The germline V gene encodes CDR1 MNHNY and CDR2 SVGAGI (reference sequence). The CDR3 runs to 16 residues. Trimming took 4 bases from V and 0 from J, leaving 13 bases between them. CDR3 sequence reads: CASSLHVSSSYNEQFF. CDR3 nucleotides: TGTGCCAGCAGTTTACATGTATCGAGCTCCTACAATGAGCAGTTCTTC.

This chain connects TRBV7-9 to TRBJ1-1, with D unresolved. The CDR3 is made up of 12 amino acids. Germline V CDR1 and CDR2: SEHNR, FQNEAQ (reference sequence). V was pared by 6 bases and J by 0 bases, with 5 bases between. Here the CDR3 DNA reads TGTGCCAGCAGGAGAATGAACACTGAAGCTTTCTTT. It translates to CASRRMNTEAFF. The variable domain in full, with the rest retrieved from reference TRBV7-9 and TRBJ1-1, is DTGVSQNPRHKITKRGQNVTFRCDPISEHNRLYWYRQTLGQGPEFLTYFQNEAQLEKSRLLSDRFSAERPKGSFSTLEIQRTEQGDSAMYLCASRRMNTEAFFGQGTRLTVV.

The chain has TRBV5-1 and TRBJ2-1; D ambiguous. Trimming removed 1 base from V and 10 bases from J, with 6 bases in between. Germline CDR1 is SGHRS and CDR2 is YFSETQ. The CDR3 spans 11 residues. CDR3 region: CASSLYGEQFF. The CDR3 DNA reads TGCGCCAGCAGCTTGTATGGGGAGCAGTTCTTC.

CDR3 sequence reads: CASSYSRLAGATQYF. CDR3 DNA: TGTGCCAGCAGTTACTCTCGACTAGCGGGAGCTACGCAGTATTTT. The chain carries TRBV6-6 and TRBJ2-3, with 12 positions matching TRBD2. Germline-derived CDR1 and CDR2 are MNHNY and SVGAGI (reference sequence). This CDR3 spans 15 amino acids. Losses at the gene ends were 0 bases for V and 8 bases for J; bases not matched to a gene: 3.

The genes are TRBV25-1 and TRBJ2-7; D remains ambiguous. The CDR3 is 12 amino acids. Trimming shortened V by 6 bases and J by 6 bases, and 12 bases separated the two germline ends. CDR1 is MGHDK, CDR2 SYGVNS, per germline. The CDR3 is CASSAMWAEQYF. CDR3 coding DNA: TGTGCCAGCAGCGCCATGTGGGCCGAGCAGTACTTC.

The table lists this clone with a count of one. The V call is TRBV19, the J call TRBJ2-6; no firm D call. The CDR3 has 15 amino acids. V gave up 4 bases and J gave up 2 bases, with 9 bases separating them. Germline lookup yields CDR1 LNHDA and CDR2 SQIVND (reference sequence). CDR3 DNA sequence: TGTGCCAGTAGTACTCCCGGGCCTGGGGCCAACGTCCTGACTTTC. Encoded protein: CASSTPGPGANVLTF.

V usage is TRBV27 and J usage is TRBJ2-7; 8 positions match TRBD1. Germline CDR1 MNHEY, CDR2 SMNVEV (reference sequence). With V trimmed by 3 bases and J by 3 bases, 7 bases remained unmatched. There are 15 residues in the CDR3. This CDR3 reads CASSFAGGGFYEQYF. CDR3 nucleotides: TGTGCCAGCAGTTTTGCAGGGGGCGGCTTCTACGAGCAGTACTTC.

The chain recombines TRBV18 with TRBJ2-1; D is ambiguous. The CDR3 contains 14 residues. CDR1 is KGHSH and CDR2 is LQKENI in the germline V gene. Deletions cut 1 base from V and 6 bases from J, with 10 bases between. Here the CDR3 DNA reads TGTGCCAGCTCACCACGCGAGAGTCCCAATGAGCAGTTCTTC. As protein: CASSPRESPNEQFF.

This chain uses TRBV6-6 with TRBJ2-3; perhaps TRBD1 as D (6 bases). CDR3 size: 15 residues. Germline CDR1 is MNHNY and CDR2 is SVGAGI (reference sequence). V was shortened by 5 bases and J by 2 bases, with 14 bases between the two germline ends. In nucleotides, the CDR3 is TGTGCCAGCAGTCCCTGGACAGAGGCCACAGATACGCAGTATTTT. Its translation: CASSPWTEATDTQYF.

The V call is TRBV19, the J call TRBJ1-1, with D unclear. Deletions cut 5 bases from V and 0 bases from J, with 4 bases between. The CDR3 is 12 amino acids. Germline-derived CDR1 and CDR2 are LNHDA and SQIVND (reference sequence). CDR3: CASSGLNTEAFF. The CDR3 coding sequence is TGTGCCAGTAGTGGACTGAACACTGAAGCTTTCTTT.

The chain has TRBV15 and TRBJ1-1, with a possible D match to TRBD1 (6 bases). V gave up 0 bases and J gave up 1 base, with 12 bases separating them. The CDR3 extends over 16 amino acids. Germline values: CDR1 LNHNV, CDR2 YYDKDF (reference sequence). The CDR3 loop is CATSREFVGANTEAFF. CDR3 nucleotides: TGTGCCACCAGCAGAGAGTTTGTGGGGGCGAACACTGAAGCTTTCTTT.